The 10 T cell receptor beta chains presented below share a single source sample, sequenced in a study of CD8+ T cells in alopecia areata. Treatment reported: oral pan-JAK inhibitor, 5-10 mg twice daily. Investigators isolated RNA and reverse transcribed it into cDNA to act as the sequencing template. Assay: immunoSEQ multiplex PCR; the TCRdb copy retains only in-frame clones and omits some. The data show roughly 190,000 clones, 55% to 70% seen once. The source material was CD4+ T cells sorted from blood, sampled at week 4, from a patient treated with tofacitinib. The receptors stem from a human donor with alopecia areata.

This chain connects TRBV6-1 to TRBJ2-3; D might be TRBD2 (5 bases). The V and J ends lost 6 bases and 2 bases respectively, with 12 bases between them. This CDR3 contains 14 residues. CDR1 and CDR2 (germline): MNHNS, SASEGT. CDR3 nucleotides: TGTGCCAGCAGAGAGGGAGACTCCACAGATACGCAGTATTTT. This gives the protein CASREGDSTDTQYF.

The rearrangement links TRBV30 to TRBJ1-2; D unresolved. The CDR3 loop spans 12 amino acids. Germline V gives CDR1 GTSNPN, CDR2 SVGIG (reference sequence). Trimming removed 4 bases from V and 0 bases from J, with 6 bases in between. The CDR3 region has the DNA TGTGCCTGGAACTCTGCTAACTATGGCTACACCTTC. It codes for CAWNSANYGYTF.

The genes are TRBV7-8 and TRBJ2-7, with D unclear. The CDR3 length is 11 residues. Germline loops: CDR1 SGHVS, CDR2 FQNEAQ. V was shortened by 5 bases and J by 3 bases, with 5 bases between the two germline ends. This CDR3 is CASSTGYEQYF. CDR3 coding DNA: TGTGCCAGCAGCACCGGCTACGAGCAGTACTTC.

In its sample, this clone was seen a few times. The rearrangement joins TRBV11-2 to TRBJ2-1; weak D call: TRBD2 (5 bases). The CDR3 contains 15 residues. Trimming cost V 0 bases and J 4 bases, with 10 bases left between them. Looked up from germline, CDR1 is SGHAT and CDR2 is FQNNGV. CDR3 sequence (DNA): TGTGCCAGCAGCTTAGACCGAGGGCCGTACAATGAGCAGTTCTTC. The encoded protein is CASSLDRGPYNEQFF.

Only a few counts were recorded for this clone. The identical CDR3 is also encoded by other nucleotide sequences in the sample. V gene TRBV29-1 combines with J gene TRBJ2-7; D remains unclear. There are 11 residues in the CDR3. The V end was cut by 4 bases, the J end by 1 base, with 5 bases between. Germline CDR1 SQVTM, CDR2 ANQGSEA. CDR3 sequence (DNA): TGCAGCGTTGTTAATTCCTACGAGCAGTACTTC. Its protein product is CSVVNSYEQYF.

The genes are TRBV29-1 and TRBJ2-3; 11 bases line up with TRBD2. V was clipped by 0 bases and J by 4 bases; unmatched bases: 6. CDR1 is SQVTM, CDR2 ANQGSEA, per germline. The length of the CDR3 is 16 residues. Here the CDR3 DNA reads TGCAGCGTTGAAGACCGACTAGCGGGGAGCTCAGATACGCAGTATTTT. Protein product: CSVEDRLAGSSDTQYF.

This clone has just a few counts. The CDR3 reads CASSDRGGLNNEQFF. The CDR3 DNA follows: TGTGCCAGCAGTGATCGCGGGGGGTTGAACAATGAGCAGTTCTTC. The chain carries TRBV2 and TRBJ2-1, with 8 positions matching TRBD2. This CDR3 has 15 amino acids. The J segment lost 5 bases and the V segment lost 3 bases, leaving 6 bases of the junction unmatched. Germline assignment: CDR1 SNHLY and CDR2 FYNNEI.

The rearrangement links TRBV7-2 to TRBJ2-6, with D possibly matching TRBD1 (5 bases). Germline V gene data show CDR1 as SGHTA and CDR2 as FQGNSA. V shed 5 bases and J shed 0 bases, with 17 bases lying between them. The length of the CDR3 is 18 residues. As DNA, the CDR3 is TGTGCCAGCAGCCGTCAGGACATCTTTAGCTCTGGGGCCAACGTCCTGACTTTC. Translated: CASSRQDIFSSGANVLTF.

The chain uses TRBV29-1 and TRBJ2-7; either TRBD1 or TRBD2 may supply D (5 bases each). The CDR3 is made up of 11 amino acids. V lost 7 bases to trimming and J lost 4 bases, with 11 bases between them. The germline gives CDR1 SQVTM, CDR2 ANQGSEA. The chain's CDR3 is CSGGFIYEQYF. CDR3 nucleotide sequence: TGCAGCGGGGGGTTTATTTACGAGCAGTACTTC.

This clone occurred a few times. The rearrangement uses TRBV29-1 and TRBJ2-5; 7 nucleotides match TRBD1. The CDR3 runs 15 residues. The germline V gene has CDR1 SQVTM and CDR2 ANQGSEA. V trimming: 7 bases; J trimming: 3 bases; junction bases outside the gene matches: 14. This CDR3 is CSAAKATGVEETQYF. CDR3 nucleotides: TGCAGCGCGGCCAAAGCTACAGGGGTAGAAGAGACCCAGTACTTC.